These T cell receptor beta chains were read from a single sample in a study of regulatory T cells in long-lasting Graves disease. TCRdb ran MiXCR on the multiplex PCR reads and lists one entry per CDR3 protein. Among 400,000 to 550,000 distinct CDR3 sequences, over 15% were seen once, and the ten largest hold around 11%. These data also formed part of another study, on T cells in Graves' hyperthyroidism and ophthalmopathy.

This specimen consisted of peripheral blood mononuclear cells (PBMCs), obtained at new diagnosis, from a patient treated with antithyroid drugs. These receptors originate from a woman in her 30s with Graves disease. CDR3s leave out the opening cysteine and the closing phenylalanine or tryptophan.

TRBJ2-2	TRBV10-1	ASSEGGSRTGELF
TRBJ2-2	TRBV20-1	SREASGTGELF
TRBJ2-3	TRBV19	ASSILTTDTQY
TRBJ2-1	TRBV5-1	ASSLYGNEQF
TRBJ2-1	TRBV27	ASSWTGSRNNEQF
TRBJ2-7	TRBV6-1	ASSPIAGYEQY
TRBJ2-1	TRBV5-1	ASTSGPGTSGSNEQF
TRBJ2-2	TRBV20-1	SASTPQNTGELF
TRBJ2-3	TRBV2	ASSEAFGSPDTQY
TRBJ1-5	TRBV28	ASSLDLGGQPQH
TRBJ2-1	TRBV7-2	ASSSRPEGNEQF
TRBJ1-1	TRBV7-9	ASSLGLTVNTEAF
TRBJ2-1	TRBV28	ASSSPLPAGNEQF
TRBJ2-1	TRBV10-2	ASSVLREGYEQF
TRBJ1-5	TRBV20-1	SARDAGIWNQPQH
TRBJ2-1	TRBV27	ASSTGLLSSYNEQF
TRBJ2-7	TRBV9	ASSARQGAYEQY
TRBJ2-5	TRBV20-1	SAASTSGRETQY
TRBJ2-6	TRBV2	ASNLGTSGANVLT
TRBJ1-5	TRBV4-3	ASSIDSSNQPQH
TRBJ2-7	TRBV6-5	ASSYTGQGYEQY
TRBJ2-1	TRBV27	ASSAPSSEQF